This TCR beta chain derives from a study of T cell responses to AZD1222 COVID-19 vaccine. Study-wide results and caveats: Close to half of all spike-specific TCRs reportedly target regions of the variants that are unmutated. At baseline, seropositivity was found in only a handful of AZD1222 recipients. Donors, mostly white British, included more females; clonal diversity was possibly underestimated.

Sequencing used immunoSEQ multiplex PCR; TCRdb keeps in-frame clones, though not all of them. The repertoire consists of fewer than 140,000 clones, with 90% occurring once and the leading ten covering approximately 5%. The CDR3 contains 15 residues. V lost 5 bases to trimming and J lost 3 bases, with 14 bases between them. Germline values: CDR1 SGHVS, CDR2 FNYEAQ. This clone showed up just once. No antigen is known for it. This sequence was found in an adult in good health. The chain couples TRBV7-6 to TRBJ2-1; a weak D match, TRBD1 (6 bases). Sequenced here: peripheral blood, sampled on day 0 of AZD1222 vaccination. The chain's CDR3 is CASSPGQTFYNEQFF. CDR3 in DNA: TGTGCCAGCAGCCCAGGACAGACTTTCTACAATGAGCAGTTCTTC. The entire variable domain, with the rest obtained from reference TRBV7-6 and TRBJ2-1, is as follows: GAGVSQSPRYKVTKRGQDVALRCDPISGHVSLYWYRQALGQGPEFLTYFNYEAQQDKSGLPNDRFSAERPEGSISTLTIQRTEQRDSAMYRCASSPGQTFYNEQFFGPGTRLTVL.